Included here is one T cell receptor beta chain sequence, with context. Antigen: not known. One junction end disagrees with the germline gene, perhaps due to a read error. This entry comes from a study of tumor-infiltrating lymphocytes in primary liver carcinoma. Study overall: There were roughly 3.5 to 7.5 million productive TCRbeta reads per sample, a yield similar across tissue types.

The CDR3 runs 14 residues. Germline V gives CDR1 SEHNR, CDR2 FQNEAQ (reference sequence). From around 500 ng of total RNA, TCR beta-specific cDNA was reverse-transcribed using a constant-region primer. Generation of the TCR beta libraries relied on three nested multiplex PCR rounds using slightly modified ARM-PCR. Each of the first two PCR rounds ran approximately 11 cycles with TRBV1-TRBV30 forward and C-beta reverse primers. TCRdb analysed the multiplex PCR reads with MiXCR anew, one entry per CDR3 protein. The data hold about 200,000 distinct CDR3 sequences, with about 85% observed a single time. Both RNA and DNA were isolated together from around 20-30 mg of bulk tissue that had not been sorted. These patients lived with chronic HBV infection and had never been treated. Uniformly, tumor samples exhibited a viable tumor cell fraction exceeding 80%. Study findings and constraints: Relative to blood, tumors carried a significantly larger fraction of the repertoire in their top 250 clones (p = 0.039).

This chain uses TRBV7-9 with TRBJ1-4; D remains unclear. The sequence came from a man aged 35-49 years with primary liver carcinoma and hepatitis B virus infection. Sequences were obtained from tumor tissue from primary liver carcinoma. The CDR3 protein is CASSLAGQNKKLFF. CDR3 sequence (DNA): TGTGCCAGCAGCCTAGCTGGCCAGAATAAAAAACTGTTTTTT.